The rows below give T cell receptor beta chains drawn from one sample of a study of blood T cell repertoires in COVID-19. Clones were read by immunoSEQ multiplex PCR, and TCRdb kept only the in-frame ones, dropping some. The sample shows approximately 380,000 clones, 85% of them seen only once. What was sequenced was peripheral blood. The receptors come from a woman aged 18-30 years with acute or convalescent COVID-19. CDR3s include the opening cysteine and the closing phenylalanine or tryptophan. A D gene is named only where the DNA matches it firmly. Only part of the rows carry a size: once, few, many, or a class if the clone is expanded.

v_call	j_call	clone_size	d_call	cdr3_aa	cdr3_nt
TRBV2	TRBJ2-7	.	TRBD1	CAISGTGSYEQYF	TGTGCCATTTCCGGGACAGGATCTTACGAGCAGTACTTC
TRBV18	TRBJ1-5	.	.	CASSRDIYQPQHF	TGTGCCAGCTCCAGGGACATTTATCAGCCCCAGCATTTT
TRBV2	TRBJ1-2	.	TRBD1	CASSLPGQGAMGGYTF	TGTGCCAGCAGCCTCCCGGGACAGGGGGCGATGGGGGGCTACACCTTC
TRBV19	TRBJ2-1	.	TRBD2	CASTSGRSFINEQFF	TGTGCCAGTACTAGCGGGAGGTCCTTCATCAATGAGCAGTTCTTC
TRBV9	TRBJ2-7	.	.	CASSVADSYEQYF	TGTGCCAGCAGCGTAGCGGACAGCTACGAGCAGTACTTC
TRBV5-1	TRBJ2-1	.	TRBD2	CASSSSGGGYNEQFF	TGCGCCAGCAGCTCTAGCGGGGGGGGTTACAATGAGCAGTTCTTC
TRBV12-5	TRBJ1-2	.	TRBD1	CASGLGQGYGYTF	TGTGCTAGTGGTCTGGGACAGGGATATGGCTACACCTTC
TRBV6-4	TRBJ2-1	once	TRBD1	CASSDSDRGLSNEQFF	TGTGCCAGCAGTGACTCTGACAGGGGGCTTTCCAATGAGCAGTTCTTC
TRBV19	TRBJ2-3	.	TRBD1	CASSPGQGETDTQYF	TGTGCCAGTAGTCCTGGACAGGGTGAGACAGATACGCAGTATTTT
TRBV5-4	TRBJ2-5	.	TRBD2	CASRAQSGGGQETQYF	TGTGCCAGCAGGGCTCAGAGCGGGGGGGGACAAGAGACCCAGTACTTC
TRBV24-1	TRBJ1-5	.	.	CATSDPSSNQPQHF	TGTGCCACCAGTGACCCTAGTAGCAATCAGCCCCAGCATTTT
TRBV2	TRBJ1-5	.	TRBD1	CASGQQGVIPQHF	TGTGCCAGTGGTCAGCAGGGGGTGATACCCCAGCATTTT
TRBV5-1	TRBJ1-5	.	TRBD1	CASSGEGGAGQPQHF	TGCGCCAGCAGCGGGGAAGGGGGCGCGGGGCAGCCCCAGCATTTT
TRBV5-6	TRBJ2-7	.	.	CASSSGKYYEQYF	TGTGCCAGCAGCTCCGGGAAATACTACGAGCAGTACTTC
TRBV12-5	TRBJ2-3	.	TRBD2	CASASRLAGDPDTQYF	TGTGCTAGTGCCTCCCGTCTAGCGGGGGACCCAGATACGCAGTATTTT
TRBV29-1	TRBJ1-1	.	TRBD1	CSVIPKGTVNTEAFF	TGCAGCGTCATCCCTAAGGGGACAGTGAACACTGAAGCTTTCTTT
TRBV11-2	TRBJ1-1	.	.	CASSLSTSTEAFF	TGTGCCAGCAGCCTATCTACTTCCACTGAAGCTTTCTTT
TRBV2	TRBJ1-4	.	.	CASSSPGGIEKLFF	TGTGCCAGCAGTAGTCCCGGAGGTATAGAAAAACTGTTTTTT
TRBV27	TRBJ2-1	.	TRBD2	CASSPSGARVNEQFF	TGTGCCAGCAGTCCAAGCGGGGCCAGGGTGAATGAGCAGTTCTTC
TRBV4-1	TRBJ1-1	.	TRBD1	CASSRSGTGVTEAFF	TGCGCCAGCAGCCGCAGCGGGACAGGGGTCACTGAAGCTTTCTTT
TRBV2	TRBJ2-5	few	TRBD2	CASSPTLAGFGETQYF	TGTGCCAGCAGTCCCACGCTAGCGGGATTTGGAGAGACCCAGTACTTC
TRBV5-4	TRBJ1-2	few	.	CASSQDRTAITYGYTF	TGTGCCAGCAGCCAGGACCGGACAGCAATAACTTATGGCTACACCTTC
TRBV3-1/TRBV3-2	TRBJ2-2	.	.	CASSPTSLPGELFF	TGTGCCAGCAGCCCTACTAGCCTCCCCGGGGAGCTGTTTTTT
TRBV5-4	TRBJ2-1	.	TRBD2	CASSPGTSIGEQFF	TGTGCCAGCAGCCCGGGGACTAGTATCGGTGAGCAGTTCTTC
TRBV28	TRBJ2-5	.	.	CASSRGGETGETQYF	TGTGCCAGCAGCAGAGGCGGGGAGACGGGAGAGACCCAGTACTTC
TRBV15	TRBJ1-1	.	.	CATSRAQGTAFF	TGTGCCACCAGCAGAGCCCAGGGTACGGCTTTCTTT
TRBV7-9	TRBJ2-7	.	.	CASSPANNRDAYEQYF	TGTGCCAGCAGCCCAGCAAACAACAGGGACGCCTACGAGCAGTACTTC
TRBV10-1	TRBJ2-1	.	TRBD2	CASSESTSSGGPGDEQFF	TGCGCCAGCAGTGAGTCCACCTCGAGCGGGGGGCCGGGGGATGAGCAGTTCTTC
TRBV7-8	TRBJ2-7	.	TRBD1	CAIETGGYEQYF	TGTGCCATCGAGACAGGGGGTTACGAGCAGTACTTC
TRBV29-1	TRBJ2-1	.	TRBD1	CSVSRDSVSYNEQFF	TGCAGCGTTTCGAGGGACAGCGTTTCCTACAATGAGCAGTTCTTC
TRBV5-5	TRBJ2-5	.	TRBD1	CASSSTGTGIQETQYF	TGTGCCAGCAGTTCAACCGGGACAGGCATACAAGAGACCCAGTACTTC
TRBV19	TRBJ1-2	.	.	CASRPLIGQIIHGYTF	TGTGCCAGTAGGCCCCTCATTGGACAAATTATACATGGCTACACCTTC
TRBV7-3	TRBJ1-1	once	.	CASSLSPGQLAFF	TGTGCCAGCAGCCTAAGCCCAGGACAGCTAGCTTTCTTT
TRBV18	TRBJ1-5	.	TRBD1	CASSPGTGFGQPQHF	TGTGCCAGCTCACCTGGGACAGGGTTCGGTCAGCCCCAGCATTTT
TRBV6-2/TRBV6-3	TRBJ1-2	.	TRBD1	CASSLTGVDGYTF	TGTGCCAGCAGCTTGACAGGGGTCGATGGCTACACCTTC
TRBV9	TRBJ2-7	once	.	CASSVGSSYEQYF	TGTGCCAGCAGCGTGGGCAGTTCCTACGAGCAGTACTTC
TRBV6-5	TRBJ1-1	.	.	CASAQGSTLATEAFF	TGTGCCAGCGCGCAGGGGTCTACCCTAGCTACTGAAGCTTTCTTT
TRBV7-7	TRBJ1-4	once	.	CARRAGQHNEKLFF	TGTGCCAGGCGCGCGGGGCAGCATAATGAAAAACTGTTTTTT
TRBV3-1/TRBV3-2	TRBJ2-5	.	TRBD1	CASSLQGQETQYF	TGTGCCAGCAGTTTACAGGGGCAAGAGACCCAGTACTTC
TRBV6-5	TRBJ2-7	many	.	CASSLPRAATYEQYF	TGTGCCAGCAGTCTTCCCAGGGCCGCCACCTACGAGCAGTACTTC
TRBV11-2	TRBJ1-3	.	.	CASSFFRSGNTIYF	TGTGCCAGCAGCTTTTTCAGGTCTGGAAACACCATATATTTT
TRBV18	TRBJ2-5	.	.	CASSPVEQGLQETQYF	TGTGCCAGCTCACCGGTGGAACAGGGCCTCCAAGAGACCCAGTACTTC
TRBV19	TRBJ2-1	.	.	CASSIARGSYNEQFF	TGTGCCAGTAGTATCGCCCGAGGGTCCTACAATGAGCAGTTCTTC
TRBV19	TRBJ1-3	.	.	CASCGSSGNTIYF	TGTGCCTCCTGTGGCAGCTCTGGAAACACCATATATTTT
TRBV24-1	TRBJ1-2	once	.	CATSDARWSYGYTF	TGTGCCACCAGTGACGCCCGGTGGAGTTATGGCTACACCTTC
TRBV30	TRBJ1-1	.	TRBD1	CAWRGTGGRDTEAFF	TGTGCCTGGAGAGGGACAGGGGGCAGGGACACTGAAGCTTTCTTT
TRBV6-1	TRBJ2-5	.	.	CASSEAVGLDDRPEYF	TGTGCCAGCAGTGAAGCGGTTGGCTTGGACGACAGGCCGGAGTACTTC
TRBV18	TRBJ1-5	once	.	CASSPDLDAGNQPQHF	TGTGCCAGCTCACCCGACCTGGATGCGGGCAATCAGCCCCAGCATTTT
TRBV11-2	TRBJ2-3	.	.	CASSRDGTSTDTQYF	TGTGCCAGCAGCCGGGATGGAACTAGCACAGATACGCAGTATTTT
TRBV15	TRBJ1-4	.	.	CATSVRGTNEKLFF	TGTGCCACCAGCGTAAGGGGAACTAATGAAAAACTGTTTTTT
TRBV5-1	TRBJ2-3	.	TRBD2	CASSPAGETDTQYF	TGCGCCAGCAGCCCCGCGGGAGAGACAGATACGCAGTATTTT
TRBV5-4	TRBJ1-4	.	TRBD1	CASSIQGLSNEKLFF	TGTGCCAGCAGCATACAGGGGCTCTCTAATGAAAAACTGTTTTTT
TRBV5-1	TRBJ2-7	.	TRBD2	CASSLVGGYEQYF	TGCGCCAGCAGCTTGGTGGGGGGGTACGAGCAGTACTTC
TRBV19	TRBJ1-1	.	.	CASSRRSPEAFF	TGTGCCAGTAGTCGGCGGAGTCCTGAAGCTTTCTTT